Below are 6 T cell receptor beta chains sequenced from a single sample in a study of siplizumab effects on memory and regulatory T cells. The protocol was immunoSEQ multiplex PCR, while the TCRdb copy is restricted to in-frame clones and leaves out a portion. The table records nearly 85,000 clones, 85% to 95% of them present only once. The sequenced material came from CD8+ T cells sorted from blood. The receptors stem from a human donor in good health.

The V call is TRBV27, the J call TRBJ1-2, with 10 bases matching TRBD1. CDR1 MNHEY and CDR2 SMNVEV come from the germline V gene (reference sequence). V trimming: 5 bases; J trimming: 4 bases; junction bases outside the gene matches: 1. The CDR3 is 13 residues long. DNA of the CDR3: TGTGCCAGCAGTCGACAGGGGGCCTATGGCTACACCTTC. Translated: CASSRQGAYGYTF.

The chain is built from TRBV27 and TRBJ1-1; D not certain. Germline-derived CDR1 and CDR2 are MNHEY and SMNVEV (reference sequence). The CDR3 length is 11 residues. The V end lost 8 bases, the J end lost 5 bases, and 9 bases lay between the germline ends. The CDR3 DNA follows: TGTGCCAGCCTCTTGGGGACTGAAGCTTTCTTT. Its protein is CASLLGTEAFF.

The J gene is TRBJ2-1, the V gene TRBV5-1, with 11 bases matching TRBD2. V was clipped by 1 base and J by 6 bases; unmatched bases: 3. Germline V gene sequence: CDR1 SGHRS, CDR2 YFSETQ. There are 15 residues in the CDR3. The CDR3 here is CASSLSLAGGNEQFF. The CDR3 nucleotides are TGCGCCAGCAGCTTGAGCCTAGCGGGAGGCAATGAGCAGTTCTTC.

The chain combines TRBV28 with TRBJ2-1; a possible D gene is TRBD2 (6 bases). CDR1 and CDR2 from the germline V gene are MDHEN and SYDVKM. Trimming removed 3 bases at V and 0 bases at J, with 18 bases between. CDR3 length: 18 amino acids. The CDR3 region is CASSFSVEGRSSYNEQFF. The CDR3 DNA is TGTGCCAGCAGTTTTTCAGTGGAGGGACGGAGCTCCTACAATGAGCAGTTCTTC.

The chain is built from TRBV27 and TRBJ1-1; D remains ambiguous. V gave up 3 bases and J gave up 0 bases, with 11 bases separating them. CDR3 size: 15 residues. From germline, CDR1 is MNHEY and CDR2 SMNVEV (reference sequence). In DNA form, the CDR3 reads TGTGCCAGCAGTTTGACCCTCCCCTTGAACACTGAAGCTTTCTTT. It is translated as CASSLTLPLNTEAFF.

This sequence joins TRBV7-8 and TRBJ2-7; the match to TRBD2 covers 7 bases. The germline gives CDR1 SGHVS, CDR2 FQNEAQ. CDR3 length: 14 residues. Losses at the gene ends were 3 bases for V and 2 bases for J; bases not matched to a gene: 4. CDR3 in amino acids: CASSFRDYAYEQYF. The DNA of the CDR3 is TGTGCCAGCAGCTTCCGGGACTACGCCTACGAGCAGTACTTC.